This TCR beta chain was identified during a study of technical replicates of blood from several donors. This table comes from immunoSEQ multiplex PCR, and its TCRdb copy is limited to in-frame clones, with some not included. The sample includes about 79,000 clones, around 90% seen only once; the top ten take approximately 0.4%. This clone showed up just once. This receptor was identified in a human donor in good health. Some clones in this sample may be carry-over from other donors' samples. Sequencing was carried out using T cells isolated from PBMCs.

CDR3 loop: CASSWTGGNYEQYF. CDR3 coding DNA: TGCGCCAGCAGCTGGACAGGTGGGAACTACGAGCAGTACTTC. V usage is TRBV5-1 and J usage is TRBJ2-7, with 7 bases that match TRBD1. Germline V CDR1 and CDR2: SGHRS, YFSETQ. The CDR3 contains 14 residues. The V and J ends lost 3 bases and 3 bases, in that order; junction bases with no gene match: 6.